The T cell receptor (beta chain) described here comes from a study of monozygotic twins with inflammatory bowel disease (dated by TCRdb to between 2019 and 2020). Context from the whole study: The complete study included roughly 30 monozygotic twin pairs: 19 IBD-discordant Danish pairs and nine German pairs, of which four were IBD-concordant and five were IBD-discordant. Disease-associated traits were sought mainly through comparisons between IBD patients and their genetically identical healthy co-twins within discordant pairs. Each individual had, on average, about 151 000 unique TCRalpha sequences and 181 000 unique TCRbeta sequences available for analysis.

Points the paper makes about the study in general: No single strong signal or clonotype linked to IBD turned up in the results, so the idea that one exists was not supported. A decrease in TCRbeta repertoire diversity, as measured by inverse Simpson index, was observed in IBD patients compared with their healthy co-twins. Compared with healthy twins, IBD patients shared fewer clonotypes with other individuals, and the difference was most pronounced in patients with signs of disease activity. Concordant and discordant twins showed no difference in repertoire similarity, possibly because of limited statistical power. Different T cell subtypes could not be distinguished in the analysis. Background noise and inter-individual variability may have been introduced into the repertoires by the differing immunosuppressive treatments among patients.

In the germline V gene, CDR1 corresponds to SQVTM and CDR2 to ANQGSEA. The cysteine opens and the phenylalanine closes a CDR3 of 13 amino acids. No coding sequence is recorded. As regards this clonotype: The clone's antigen remains unknown.

A roughly 2.6 ml peripheral blood sample was drawn into PAXgene tubes per donor and stored at -80°C. Without T cell sorting, total RNA was isolated from whole blood using the PAXgene blood miRNA kit on an automated QIAcube. Peripheral blood from monozygotic twin pairs, either concordant or discordant for inflammatory bowel disease, underwent deep TCRalpha and TCRbeta repertoire profiling that used unique molecular barcoding. Smoking habits were recorded for all twin pairs, and individuals were classified as current, former or never smokers. Libraries were prepared through 5' RACE. Each TCR library was prepared from around 3,400 ng of total RNA. For each sample, cDNA synthesis with SMARTScribe reverse transcriptase was split into eight separate reactions. Unique molecular identifiers containing a 6-nucleotide sample barcode were introduced through template switching during cDNA synthesis. Amplification of TCRalpha and TCRbeta cDNA involved two nested PCRs of approximately 16 and 10 cycles, and each PCR was followed by bead purification. Before amplification, the cDNA was treated with uracil DNA-glycosylase and purified using the QIAquick PCR purification kit. The second PCR added Illumina TruSeq-compatible adapters along with sample-specific barcodes. Library quality and concentration were checked on TapeStation and Qubit, and libraries were pooled at about 5 ng each. The pooled libraries were sequenced with 2 x 100 bp reads and custom sequencing primers on an Illumina HiSeq2500 single-index Rapid Run. Turning to the authors' computational methods: PCR and sequencing errors were corrected by UMI-based consensus assembly using MiGEC version 1.2.6. MiXCR version 2.1.1 was used to carry out V(D)J alignment, clonotype assembly and CDR3 extraction. Gene usage, clonotype sharing and MAIT/NKT TCR abundance were normalised by analysing the top 1000, 10 000 and 20 000 clonotypes per sample. After downsampling to 27 000 UMIs, diversity was calculated as the inverse Simpson index using the vegan R package. Paired Mann-Whitney U tests on discordant twin pairs were used, with Benjamini-Hochberg multiple-testing correction. TCRdb reprocessed the reads and provides one entry for every CDR3 protein sequence; no DNA is given. What appears here as the V and J calls and clone size reflects TCRdb's work, not the paper's. The table of this sample itemizes 200,000 to 250,000 distinct CDR3 sequences. Together, the top ten hold roughly 8% of the sample.

The chain links TRBV29-1 with TRBJ1-1; TCRdb outputs TRBD1, but without DNA this stays unchecked. This receptor was taken from a human donor with ulcerative colitis or Crohn's disease, or a healthy co-twin of an affected twin (not recorded which). Input material: blood. CDR3 reads: CSVGTGGGTEAFF.